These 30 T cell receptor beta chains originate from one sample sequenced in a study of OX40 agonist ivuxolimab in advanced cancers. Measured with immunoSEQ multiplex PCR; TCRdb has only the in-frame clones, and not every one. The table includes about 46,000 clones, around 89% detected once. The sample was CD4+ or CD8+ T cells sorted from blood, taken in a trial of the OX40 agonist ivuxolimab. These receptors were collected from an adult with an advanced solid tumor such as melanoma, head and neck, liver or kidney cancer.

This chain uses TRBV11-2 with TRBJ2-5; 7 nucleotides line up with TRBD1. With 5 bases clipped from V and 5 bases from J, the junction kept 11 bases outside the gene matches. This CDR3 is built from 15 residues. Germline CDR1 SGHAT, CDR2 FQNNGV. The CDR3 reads CASSPTTGFGETQYF. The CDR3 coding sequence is TGTGCCAGCAGCCCCACGACAGGGTTCGGCGAGACCCAGTACTTC.

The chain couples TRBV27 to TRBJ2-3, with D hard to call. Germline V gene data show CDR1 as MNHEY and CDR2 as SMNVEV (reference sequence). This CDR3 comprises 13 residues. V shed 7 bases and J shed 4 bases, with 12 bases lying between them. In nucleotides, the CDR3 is TGTGCCAGCAAGGACCTAGACCCAGATACGCAGTATTTT. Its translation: CASKDLDPDTQYF.

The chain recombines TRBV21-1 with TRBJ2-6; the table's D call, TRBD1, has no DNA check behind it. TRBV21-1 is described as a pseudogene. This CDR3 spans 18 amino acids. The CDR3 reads CASSLDEDRRTGANVLTF. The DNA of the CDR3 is TGTGCCAGCAGTCTGGACGAGGACAGGCGCACGGGGGCCAACGTCCTGACTTTC.

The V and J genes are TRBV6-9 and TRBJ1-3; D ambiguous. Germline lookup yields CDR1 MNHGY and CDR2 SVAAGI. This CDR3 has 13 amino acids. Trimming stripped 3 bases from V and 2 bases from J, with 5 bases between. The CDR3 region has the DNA TGTGCCAGCAGTTACAGTCCTGGAAACACCATATATTTT. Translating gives CASSYSPGNTIYF.

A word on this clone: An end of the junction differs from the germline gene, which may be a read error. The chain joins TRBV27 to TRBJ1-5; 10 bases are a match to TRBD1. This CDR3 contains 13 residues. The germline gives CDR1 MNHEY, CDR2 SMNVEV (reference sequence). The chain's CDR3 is CASSTPRDRGLDF. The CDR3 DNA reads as TGTGCCAGCAGTACTCCTCGTGACAGGGGGCTCGATTTT.

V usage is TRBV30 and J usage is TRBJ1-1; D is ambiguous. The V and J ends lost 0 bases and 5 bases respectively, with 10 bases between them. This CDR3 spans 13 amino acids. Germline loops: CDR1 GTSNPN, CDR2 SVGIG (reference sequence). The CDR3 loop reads CAWSVGFSTEAFF. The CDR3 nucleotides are TGTGCCTGGAGTGTGGGGTTCTCAACTGAAGCTTTCTTT.

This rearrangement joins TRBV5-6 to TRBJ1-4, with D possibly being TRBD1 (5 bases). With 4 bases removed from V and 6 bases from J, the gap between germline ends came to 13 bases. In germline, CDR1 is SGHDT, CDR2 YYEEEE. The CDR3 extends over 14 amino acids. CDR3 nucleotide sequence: TGTGCCAGCAGCATGGACTTCAGGGATGAAAAACTGTTTTTT. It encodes CASSMDFRDEKLFF.

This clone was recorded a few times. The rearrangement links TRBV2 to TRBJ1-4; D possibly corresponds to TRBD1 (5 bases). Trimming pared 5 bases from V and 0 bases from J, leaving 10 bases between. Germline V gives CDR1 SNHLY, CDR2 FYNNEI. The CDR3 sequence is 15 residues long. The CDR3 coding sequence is TGTGCCAGCAGTCAGGACACTTCAACTAATGAAAAACTGTTTTTT. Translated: CASSQDTSTNEKLFF. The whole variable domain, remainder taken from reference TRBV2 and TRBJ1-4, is EPEVTQTPSHQVTQMGQEVILRCVPISNHLYFYWYRQILGQKVEFLVSFYNNEISEKSEIFDDQFSVERPDGSNFTLKIRSTKLEDSAMYFCASSQDTSTNEKLFFGSGTQLSVL.

The CDR3 sequence is CASTHRSSGNTIYF. CDR3 nucleotide sequence: TGTGCCAGCACCCATCGGTCCTCTGGAAACACCATATATTTT. V gene TRBV7-9 combines with J gene TRBJ1-3; no reliable D call. With 7 bases removed from V and 0 bases from J, the gap between germline ends came to 10 bases. CDR1 and CDR2 from the germline V gene are SEHNR and FQNEAQ (reference sequence). The CDR3 is 14 residues long.

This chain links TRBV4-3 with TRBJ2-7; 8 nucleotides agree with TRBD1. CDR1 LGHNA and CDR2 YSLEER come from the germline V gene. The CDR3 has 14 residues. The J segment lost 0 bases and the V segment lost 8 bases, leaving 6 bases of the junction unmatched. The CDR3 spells CASSPGQVSYEQYF. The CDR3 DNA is TGCGCCAGCTCCCCGGGACAGGTCTCCTACGAGCAGTACTTC.

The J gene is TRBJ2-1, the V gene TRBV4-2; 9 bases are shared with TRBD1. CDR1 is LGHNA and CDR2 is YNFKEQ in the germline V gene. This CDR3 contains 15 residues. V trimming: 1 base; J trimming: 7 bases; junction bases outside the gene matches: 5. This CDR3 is CASSQVRDRVNEQFF. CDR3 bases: TGTGCCAGCAGCCAAGTGAGGGACAGGGTGAATGAGCAGTTCTTC.

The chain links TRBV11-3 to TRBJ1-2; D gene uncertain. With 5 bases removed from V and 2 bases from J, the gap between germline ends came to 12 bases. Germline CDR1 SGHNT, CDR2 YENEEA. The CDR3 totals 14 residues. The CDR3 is CASSPREKNYGYTF. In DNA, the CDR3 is TGTGCCAGCAGCCCAAGAGAGAAGAACTATGGCTACACCTTC.

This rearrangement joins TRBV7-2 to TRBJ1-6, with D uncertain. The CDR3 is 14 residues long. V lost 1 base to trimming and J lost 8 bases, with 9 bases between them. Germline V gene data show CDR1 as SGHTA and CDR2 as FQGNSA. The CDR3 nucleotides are TGTGCCAGCAGCTTAGGAGTCACTGATTCACCCCTCCACTTT. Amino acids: CASSLGVTDSPLHF.

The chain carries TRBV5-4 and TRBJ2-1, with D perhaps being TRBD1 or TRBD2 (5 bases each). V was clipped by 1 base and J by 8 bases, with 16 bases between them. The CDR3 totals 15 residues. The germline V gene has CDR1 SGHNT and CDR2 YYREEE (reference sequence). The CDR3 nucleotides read TGTGCCAGCAGCTTGCTGGGGACCCTAGGCTATGAGCAGTTCTTC. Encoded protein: CASSLLGTLGYEQFF.

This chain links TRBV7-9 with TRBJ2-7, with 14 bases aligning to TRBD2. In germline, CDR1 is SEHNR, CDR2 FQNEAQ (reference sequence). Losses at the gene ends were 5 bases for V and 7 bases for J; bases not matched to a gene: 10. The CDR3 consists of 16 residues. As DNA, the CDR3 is TGTGCCAGCAGCCAATCGGGACTAGCGGGAGTAAGGGAGCAGTACTTC. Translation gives CASSQSGLAGVREQYF.

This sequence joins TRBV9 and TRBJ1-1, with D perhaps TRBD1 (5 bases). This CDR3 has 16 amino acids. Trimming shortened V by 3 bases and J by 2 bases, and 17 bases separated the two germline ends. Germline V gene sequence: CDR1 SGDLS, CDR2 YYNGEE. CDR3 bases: TGTGCCAGCAGCGCGCCGACAGATCTGGGAAACACTGAAGCTTTCTTT. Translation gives CASSAPTDLGNTEAFF.

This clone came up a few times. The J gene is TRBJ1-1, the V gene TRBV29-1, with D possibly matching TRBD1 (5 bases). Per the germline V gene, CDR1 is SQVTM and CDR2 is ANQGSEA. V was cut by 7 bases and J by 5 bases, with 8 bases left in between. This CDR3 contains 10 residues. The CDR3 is CSARGTEAFF. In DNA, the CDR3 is TGCAGCGCCCGGGGGACTGAAGCTTTCTTT.

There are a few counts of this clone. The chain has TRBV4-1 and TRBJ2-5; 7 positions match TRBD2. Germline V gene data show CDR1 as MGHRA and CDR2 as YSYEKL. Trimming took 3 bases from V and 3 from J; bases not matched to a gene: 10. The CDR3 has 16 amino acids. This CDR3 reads CASSQVLRRGKETQYF. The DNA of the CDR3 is TGCGCCAGCAGCCAGGTCCTTCGGCGGGGGAAAGAGACCCAGTACTTC.

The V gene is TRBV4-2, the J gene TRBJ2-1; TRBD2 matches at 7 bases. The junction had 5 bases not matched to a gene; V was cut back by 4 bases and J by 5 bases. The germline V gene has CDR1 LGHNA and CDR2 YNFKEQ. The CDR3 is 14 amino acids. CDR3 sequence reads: CASSPRGGDNEQFF. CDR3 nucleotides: TGTGCCAGCAGCCCCCGGGGAGGGGACAATGAGCAGTTCTTC.

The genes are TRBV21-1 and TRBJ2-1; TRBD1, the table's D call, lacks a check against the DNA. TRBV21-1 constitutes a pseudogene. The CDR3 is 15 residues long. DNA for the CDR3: TGTGCCAGCAGCAAATGGGGACAGGGGGTTAATGAGCAGTTCTTC. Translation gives CASSKWGQGVNEQFF.

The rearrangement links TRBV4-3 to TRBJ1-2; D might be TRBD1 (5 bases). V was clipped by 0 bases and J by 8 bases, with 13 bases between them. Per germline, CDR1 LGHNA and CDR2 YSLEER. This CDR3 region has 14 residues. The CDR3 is CASSQEGVKQGYTF. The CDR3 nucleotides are TGCGCCAGCAGCCAAGAAGGGGTCAAACAGGGCTACACCTTC.

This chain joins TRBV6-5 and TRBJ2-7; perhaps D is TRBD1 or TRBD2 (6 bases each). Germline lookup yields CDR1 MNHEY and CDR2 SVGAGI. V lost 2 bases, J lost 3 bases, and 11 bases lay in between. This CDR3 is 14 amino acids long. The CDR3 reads CASSYTGGVYEQYF. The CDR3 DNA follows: TGTGCCAGCAGTTACACCGGGGGCGTCTACGAGCAGTACTTC.

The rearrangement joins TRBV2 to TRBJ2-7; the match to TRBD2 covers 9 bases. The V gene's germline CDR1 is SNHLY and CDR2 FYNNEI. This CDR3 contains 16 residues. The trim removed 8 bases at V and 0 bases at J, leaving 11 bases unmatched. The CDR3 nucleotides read TGTGCCAGCCACGACCTAGCGGGAAGGTCCTCCTACGAGCAGTACTTC. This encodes CASHDLAGRSSYEQYF. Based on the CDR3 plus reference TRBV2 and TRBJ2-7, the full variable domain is EPEVTQTPSHQVTQMGQEVILRCVPISNHLYFYWYRQILGQKVEFLVSFYNNEISEKSEIFDDQFSVERPDGSNFTLKIRSTKLEDSAMYFCASHDLAGRSSYEQYFGPGTRLTVT.

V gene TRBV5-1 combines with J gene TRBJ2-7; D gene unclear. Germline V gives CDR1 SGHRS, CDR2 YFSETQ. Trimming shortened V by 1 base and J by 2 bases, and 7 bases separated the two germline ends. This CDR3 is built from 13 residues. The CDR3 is CASSLRVAYEQYF. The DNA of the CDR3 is TGCGCCAGCAGCTTGCGAGTAGCCTACGAGCAGTACTTC.

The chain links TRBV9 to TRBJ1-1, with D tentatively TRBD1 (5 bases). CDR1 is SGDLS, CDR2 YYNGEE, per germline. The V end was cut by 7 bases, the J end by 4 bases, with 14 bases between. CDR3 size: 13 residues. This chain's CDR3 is CASAREVSTEAFF. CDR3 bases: TGTGCCAGCGCCAGGGAAGTGAGCACTGAAGCTTTCTTT.

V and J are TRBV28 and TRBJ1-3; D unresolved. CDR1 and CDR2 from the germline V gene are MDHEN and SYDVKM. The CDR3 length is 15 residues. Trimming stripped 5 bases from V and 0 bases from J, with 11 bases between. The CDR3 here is CASSPSRTSGNTIYF. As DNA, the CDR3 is TGTGCCAGCAGTCCCAGCCGAACCTCTGGAAACACCATATATTTT.

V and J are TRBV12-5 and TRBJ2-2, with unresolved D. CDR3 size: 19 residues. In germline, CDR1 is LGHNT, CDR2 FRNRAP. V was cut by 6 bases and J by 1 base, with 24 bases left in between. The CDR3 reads CASGQPLPLRRVNTGELFF. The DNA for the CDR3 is TGTGCTAGTGGCCAACCGCTCCCTTTAAGAAGGGTGAACACCGGGGAGCTGTTTTTT.

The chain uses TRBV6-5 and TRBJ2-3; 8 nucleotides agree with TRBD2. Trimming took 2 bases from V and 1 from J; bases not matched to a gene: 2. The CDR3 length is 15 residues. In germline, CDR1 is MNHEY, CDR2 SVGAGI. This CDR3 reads CASSYATSGTDTQYF. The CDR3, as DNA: TGTGCCAGCAGTTACGCGACTAGCGGCACAGATACGCAGTATTTT.

The CDR3 DNA sequence: TGTGCCAGCAGCTGGGCTGGGACAGAGGAGCAGTTCTTC. This sequence encodes CASSWAGTEEQFF. The rearrangement joins TRBV7-9 to TRBJ2-1, with 7 bases that match TRBD1. The germline V gene encodes CDR1 SEHNR and CDR2 FQNEAQ (reference sequence). CDR3 length: 13 residues. The trim removed 4 bases at V and 10 bases at J, leaving 7 bases unmatched.

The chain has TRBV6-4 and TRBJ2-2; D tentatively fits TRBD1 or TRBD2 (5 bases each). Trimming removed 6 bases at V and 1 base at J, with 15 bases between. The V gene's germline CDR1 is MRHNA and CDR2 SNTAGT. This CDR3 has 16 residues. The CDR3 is CASSPSPGRNTGELFF. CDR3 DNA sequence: TGTGCCAGCAGCCCTAGCCCAGGGAGGAACACCGGGGAGCTGTTTTTT.